Shown below are 13 T cell receptor beta chains from a single sample sequenced in a study of cytomegalovirus exposure and HLA in healthy donors. Vbeta (60) and Jbeta (13) primers were used in the PCR. Profiling relied on immunoSEQ multiplex PCR, and the TCRdb table lists in-frame clones only, not all of them. The sample consists of about 120,000 clones, around 69% of them appearing once. The specimen sequenced was PBMCs. Source of these receptors: a man aged 50 or older in good health and CMV-seropositive.

V usage is TRBV27 and J usage is TRBJ1-1; no reliable D call. Germline values: CDR1 MNHEY, CDR2 SMNVEV (reference sequence). Trimming removed 2 bases from V and 1 base from J, with 8 bases in between. This CDR3 contains 14 residues. CDR3 nucleotides: TGTGCCAGCAGTTTACGGTCCGGGAACACTGAAGCTTTCTTT. This gives the protein CASSLRSGNTEAFF.

The rearrangement links TRBV6-6 to TRBJ2-7; perhaps TRBD1 as D (5 bases). CDR1 MNHNY and CDR2 SVGAGI come from the germline V gene (reference sequence). CDR3 size: 14 residues. Deletions cut 8 bases from V and 2 bases from J, with 16 bases between. CDR3 DNA sequence: TGTGCCAGCCGACCGACAGTCCTTACCTACGAGCAGTACTTC. It translates to CASRPTVLTYEQYF.

V gene TRBV7-2 combines with J gene TRBJ1-2; TRBD1 aligns across 7 bases. The V and J ends lost 8 bases and 0 bases, in that order; junction bases with no gene match: 0. The CDR3 is 12 amino acids. Germline CDR1 SGHTA, CDR2 FQGNSA. The CDR3 loop is CASGTANYGYTF. CDR3 nucleotide sequence: TGTGCCAGCGGGACAGCTAACTATGGCTACACCTTC.

Comment on this clone: Other DNA sequences in this sample translate to the same CDR3. The CDR3: CASSDRGSQPQHF. Written as DNA, the CDR3 is TGTGCCAGCAGTGACAGGGGAAGTCAGCCCCAGCATTTT. This chain connects TRBV2 to TRBJ1-5, with D tentatively TRBD1 (6 bases). Germline-derived CDR1 and CDR2 are SNHLY and FYNNEI. The CDR3 loop spans 13 amino acids. The V end lost 3 bases, the J end lost 6 bases, and 9 bases lay between the germline ends.

V gene TRBV11-3 combines with J gene TRBJ1-6; TRBD1 aligns across 9 bases. Germline trimming cut 4 bases from V and 8 bases from J; bases unmatched to any gene: 3. CDR3 size: 14 residues. Germline V gene lookup returns CDR1 SGHNT and CDR2 YENEEA. The chain's CDR3 is CASSYRTGDSPLHF. The CDR3 nucleotides read TGTGCCAGCAGCTACAGGACAGGGGATTCACCCCTCCACTTT. The variable domain in full, completed from reference TRBV11-3 and TRBJ1-6, reads EAGVVQSPRYKIIEKKQPVAFWCNPISGHNTLYWYLQNLGQGPELLIRYENEEAVDDSQLPKDRFSAERLKGVDSTLKIQPAELGDSAVYLCASSYRTGDSPLHFGNGTRLTVT.

The genes are TRBV5-1 and TRBJ2-3; D remains unclear. The CDR3 totals 14 residues. The V end lost 1 base, the J end lost 2 bases, and 8 bases lay between the germline ends. The germline gives CDR1 SGHRS, CDR2 YFSETQ. CDR3 residues: CASSLLRDTDTQYF. CDR3 DNA: TGCGCCAGCAGCTTGTTGCGAGACACAGATACGCAGTATTTT.

The rearrangement uses TRBV28 and TRBJ2-3; 7 nucleotides match TRBD2. CDR3 length: 14 amino acids. Germline trimming cut 5 bases from V and 3 bases from J; bases unmatched to any gene: 5. Germline-derived CDR1 and CDR2 are MDHEN and SYDVKM. In nucleotides, the CDR3 is TGTGCCAGCAGTCCGTGGGGGGGAACAGATACGCAGTATTTT. It is translated as CASSPWGGTDTQYF.

The chain combines TRBV6-5 with TRBJ1-2, with 9 nucleotides matching TRBD1. The CDR3 is 14 residues long. CDR1 MNHEY and CDR2 SVGAGI come from the germline V gene. Losses at the gene ends were 5 bases for V and 6 bases for J; bases not matched to a gene: 7. The CDR3 coding sequence is TGTGCCAGCAGTCTAGGACAGGGGAGGGATGGCTACACCTTC. As protein: CASSLGQGRDGYTF.

The rearrangement joins TRBV14 to TRBJ2-1; D is uncertain. CDR1 and CDR2 (germline): SGHDN, FVKESK. This CDR3 spans 15 amino acids. Trimming shortened V by 4 bases and J by 8 bases, and 18 bases separated the two germline ends. The CDR3, as DNA: TGTGCCAGCAGCCGCCGACCAGAGCCTGGAGATGAGCAGTTCTTC. This translates into CASSRRPEPGDEQFF.

This chain uses TRBV6-1 with TRBJ1-2; 7 bases match TRBD1. CDR3 length: 14 residues. V was clipped by 5 bases and J by 2 bases; unmatched bases: 5. Germline loops: CDR1 MNHNS, CDR2 SASEGT. CDR3 DNA sequence: TGTGCCAGCAGTATTACAGGGGCCAACTATGGCTACACCTTC. Translated, it gives CASSITGANYGYTF.

Only one count was recorded for this clone. The gene calls are TRBV6-7 and TRBJ2-7; D ambiguous. TRBV6-7 is an open reading frame whose function is uncertain. The CDR3 length is 10 residues. Trimming cost V 6 bases and J 6 bases, with 6 bases left between them. The CDR3 nucleotides are TGTGCCAGCAGCCCCGTCGAGCAGTACTTC. Its protein is CASSPVEQYF.

This clone was seen a few times. The chain links TRBV13 to TRBJ2-7; TRBD2 matches at 10 bases. Germline CDR1 is PRHDT and CDR2 is FYEKMQ (reference sequence). The length of the CDR3 is 18 residues. The V and J ends lost 2 bases and 2 bases, in that order; junction bases with no gene match: 12. CDR3 in DNA: TGTGCCAGCAGCTTATTAGAATTGGAGCGGGAGGGGGCCTACGAGCAGTACTTC. It codes for CASSLLELEREGAYEQYF.

This clone appeared a few times. The rearrangement links TRBV28 to TRBJ2-6; tentative D call: TRBD2 (6 bases). CDR3 length: 19 residues. V was pared by 5 bases and J by 4 bases, with 24 bases between. The germline CDR1 and CDR2 sequences are MDHEN and SYDVKM. The CDR3 loop reads CASSGTWGTPGTGANVLTF. The CDR3 DNA sequence: TGTGCCAGCAGTGGGACTTGGGGCACCCCCGGGACGGGGGCCAACGTCCTGACTTTC.